A selection of T cell receptor beta chains follows, all from one sample in a study of T cells in Graves' hyperthyroidism and ophthalmopathy. MiXCR, run by TCRdb on the multiplex PCR reads, gives a single entry per CDR3 protein. The repertoire includes about half a million distinct CDR3 sequences, approximately 23% of them detected once, and 49% sits in the top ten. The sequencing input was blood. The receptors originated from a woman aged 70-85 years with Graves' ophthalmopathy. Both conserved end residues are part of each CDR3. D genes are given only for firm matches. Size tells how often a clone was seen (once, few, many) or the class of an expanded clone, and some rows leave it out.

few TRBJ2-1 . TRBV5-1 CASRQSQGGVGNEQFF TGCGCCAGCAGACAATCCCAGGGAGGAGTTGGCAATGAGCAGTTCTTC
few TRBJ1-1 . TRBV6-5 CASSYEKNTEAFF TGTGCCAGCAGTTACGAGAAGAACACTGAAGCTTTCTTT
once TRBJ2-2 . TRBV30 CAWRKGRGGNTGELFF TGTGCCTGGAGGAAGGGTAGGGGGGGTAACACCGGGGAGCTGTTTTTT
once TRBJ1-3 . TRBV5-1 CASSLLSADSGNTIYF TGCGCCAGCAGCTTGCTGTCAGCCGACTCTGGAAACACCATATATTTT
. TRBJ1-6 TRBD1 TRBV4-3 CASSQDPPGGNSPLHF TGCGCCAGCAGCCAAGACCCCCCAGGGGGAAATTCACCCCTCCACTTT
few TRBJ1-6 TRBD1 TRBV6-1 CAIRGQGESYNSPLHF TGTGCCATCAGGGGACAGGGGGAGTCCTATAATTCACCCCTCCACTTT
few TRBJ2-1 TRBD2 TRBV16 CASSQKLAAPYNEQFF TGTGCCAGCAGCCAAAAACTAGCGGCCCCTTACAATGAGCAGTTCTTC
. TRBJ1-3 . TRBV20-1 CSARSPGNTIYF TGCAGTGCTAGATCCCCCGGAAACACCATATATTTT
. TRBJ2-3 . TRBV9 CASSVGGAGADTQYF TGTGCCAGCAGCGTAGGTGGGGCGGGCGCAGATACGCAGTATTTT
few TRBJ2-2 TRBD2 TRBV6-1 CASSSWTSGRANTASHTGELFF TGTGCCAGCAGTTCATGGACTAGCGGGAGGGCCAATACCGCCTCGCACACCGGGGAGCTGTTTTTT
. TRBJ1-1 . TRBV19 CATDRGIGTEAFF TGTGCCACAGATAGGGGTATCGGCACTGAAGCTTTCTTT
many TRBJ2-2 . TRBV11-2 CASSISGNTGELFF TGTGCCAGCAGTATTAGCGGGAACACCGGGGAGCTGTTTTTT
. TRBJ2-2 . TRBV5-6 CASRMVGGSTGELFF TGTGCCAGCAGGATGGTAGGAGGGTCGACCGGGGAGCTGTTTTTT
many TRBJ2-3 . TRBV28 CASTGTSIAAQYF TGTGCCAGCACCGGGACATCGATTGCCGCGCAGTATTTT
. TRBJ2-1 TRBD1 TRBV7-3 CASSPPGQGALNEQFF TGTGCCAGCTCACCACCGGGACAGGGGGCGCTAAATGAGCAGTTCTTC
few TRBJ1-1 . TRBV20-1 CSAKQGHANTEAFF TGCAGTGCTAAGCAGGGGCACGCGAACACTGAAGCTTTCTTT
. TRBJ2-4 . TRBV6-2/TRBV6-3 CASTGEGMNIQYF TGTGCCAGCACTGGTGAGGGTATGAACATTCAGTACTTC
many TRBJ2-3 . TRBV2 CASSEIPLDERDTQYF TGTGCCAGCAGTGAAATACCACTGGACGAGCGAGATACGCAGTATTTT
. TRBJ2-7 TRBD2 TRBV10-1 CASSESREPYEQYF TGCGCCAGCAGTGAGTCGCGGGAGCCGTACGAGCAGTACTTC
few TRBJ2-1 . TRBV5-8 CASSLGRPSSYNEQFF TGTGCCAGCAGCTTGGGACGTCCGAGCTCCTACAATGAGCAGTTCTTC
. TRBJ2-3 . TRBV30 CAWTSWASATTDTQYF TGTGCCTGGACCTCATGGGCTAGCGCGACCACAGATACGCAGTATTTT
. TRBJ2-1 . TRBV4-2 CAIPSADYYNEQFF TGTGCCATACCCTCCGCTGATTACTACAATGAGCAGTTCTTC
. TRBJ1-5 . TRBV19 CASSPAGAGNQPQHF TGTGCCAGTAGTCCCGCGGGGGCAGGCAATCAGCCCCAGCATTTT
few TRBJ2-5 . TRBV19 CASSIASTQYF TGTGCCAGTAGTATAGCGTCGACCCAGTACTTC
. TRBJ1-3 . TRBV9 CASSVGSNGNTIYF TGTGCCAGCAGCGTCGGGAGTAACGGGAACACCATATATTTT
. TRBJ1-6 . TRBV27 CASSPRVFSPLHF TGTGCCAGCAGTCCCAGGGTTTTTTCACCCCTCCACTTT
few TRBJ2-3 TRBD2 TRBV29-1 CSVRLAGVIDTQYF TGCAGCGTAAGACTAGCGGGAGTTATAGATACGCAGTATTTT
few TRBJ2-3 TRBD2 TRBV6-2/TRBV6-3 CASSYGAGGGLSQYF TGTGCCAGCAGTTACGGAGCGGGAGGGGGCCTCTCGCAGTATTTT
. TRBJ1-1 . TRBV29-1 CSVGSTTEAFF TGCAGCGTTGGATCTACGACTGAAGCTTTCTTT
. TRBJ2-2 . TRBV5-1 CASSVNANTGELFF TGCGCCAGCAGCGTCAATGCGAACACCGGGGAGCTGTTTTTT
. TRBJ1-2 TRBD1 TRBV15 CATSRDREGAGGYTF TGTGCCACCAGCAGAGATAGAGAGGGGGCTGGGGGCTACACCTTC
. TRBJ2-1 . TRBV10-1 CASSDGVSSYNGQFF TGCGCCAGCAGTGATGGCGTTAGCTCCTACAATGGGCAGTTCTTC
. TRBJ2-5 . TRBV30 CAWSVTGRETQYF TGTGCCTGGAGTGTAACAGGGAGAGAGACCCAGTACTTC
. TRBJ2-5 TRBD1 TRBV19 CASATGASERETQYF TGTGCCAGTGCCACAGGGGCGTCGGAGAGAGAGACCCAGTACTTC
. TRBJ1-1 . TRBV11-1 CASSFRTGLGTEAFF TGTGCCAGCAGCTTCCGTACAGGTCTCGGCACTGAAGCTTTCTTT
. TRBJ2-2 . TRBV5-1 CASSLEVATNTGELFF TGCGCCAGCAGCTTGGAGGTAGCGACAAACACCGGGGAGCTGTTTTTT
many TRBJ1-6 . TRBV19 CAILEGQLSPLHF TGTGCCATACTAGAAGGGCAGCTTTCACCCCTCCACTTT
. TRBJ1-2 TRBD1 TRBV6-2/TRBV6-3 CASSRFQGDYGYTF TGTGCCAGCAGTCGATTCCAGGGGGACTATGGCTACACCTTC
many TRBJ1-1 . TRBV6-1 CASIHRGYQPNTEAFF TGTGCCAGCATTCATCGGGGCTATCAACCTAACACTGAAGCTTTCTTT
. TRBJ2-7 . TRBV27 CASSFLASYEQYF TGTGCCAGCAGTTTTCTAGCTAGCTACGAGCAGTACTTC
. TRBJ2-7 TRBD1 TRBV20-1 CSARDRGQGAYEQYF TGCAGTGCTAGAGATCGGGGACAGGGGGCCTACGAGCAGTACTTC